This TCR beta chain was retrieved from a study of control samples from healthy donors and cancer patients. CDR3 length: 14 amino acids. The ends lost 1 base at V and 5 bases at J; junction bases unmatched: 2. Germline V gives CDR1 SQVTM, CDR2 ANQGSEA. TCRdb's table, derived via immunoSEQ multiplex PCR, lists solely in-frame clones and lacks some. The sample contains approximately 190,000 clones, 90% to 95% of which appear only once. The V gene is TRBV29-1, the J gene TRBJ2-3; 11 nucleotides line up with TRBD2. This clonotype was sampled from a man aged 25 to 40 in good health. The sample comprised blood. CDR3 amino acids: CSVEVTSGGDTQYF. The CDR3 DNA follows: TGCAGCGTTGAAGTCACTAGCGGGGGAGATACGCAGTATTTT.